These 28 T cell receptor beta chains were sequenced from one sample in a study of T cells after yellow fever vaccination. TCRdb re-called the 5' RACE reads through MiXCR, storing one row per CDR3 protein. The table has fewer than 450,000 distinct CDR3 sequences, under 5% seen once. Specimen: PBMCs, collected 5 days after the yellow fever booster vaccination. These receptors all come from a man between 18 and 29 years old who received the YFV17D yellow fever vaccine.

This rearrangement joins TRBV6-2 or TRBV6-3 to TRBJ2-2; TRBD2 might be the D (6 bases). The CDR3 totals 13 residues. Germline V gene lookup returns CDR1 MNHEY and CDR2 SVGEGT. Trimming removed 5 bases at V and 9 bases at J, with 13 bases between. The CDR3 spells CASSTLTSWELFF. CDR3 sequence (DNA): TGTGCCAGCAGTACCCTGACTAGTTGGGAGCTGTTTTTT.

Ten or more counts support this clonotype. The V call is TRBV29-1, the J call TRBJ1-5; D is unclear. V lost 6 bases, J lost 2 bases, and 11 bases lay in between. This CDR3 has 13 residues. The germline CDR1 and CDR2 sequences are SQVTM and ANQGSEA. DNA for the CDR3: TGCAGCGTAACCGCGGACGGCAATCAGCCCCAGCATTTT. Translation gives CSVTADGNQPQHF.

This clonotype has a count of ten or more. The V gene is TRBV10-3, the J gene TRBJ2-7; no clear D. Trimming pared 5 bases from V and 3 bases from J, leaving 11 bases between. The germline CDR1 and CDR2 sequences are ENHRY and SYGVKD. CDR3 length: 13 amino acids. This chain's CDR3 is CAISHSLHYEQYF. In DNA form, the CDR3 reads TGTGCCATCAGTCATAGCCTCCACTACGAGCAGTACTTC.

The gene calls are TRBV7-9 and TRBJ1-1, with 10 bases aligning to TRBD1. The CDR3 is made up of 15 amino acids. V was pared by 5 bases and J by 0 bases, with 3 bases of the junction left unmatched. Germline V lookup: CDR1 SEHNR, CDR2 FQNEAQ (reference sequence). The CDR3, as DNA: TGTGCCAGCAGCACCGGACAGGGGGTGAACACTGAAGCTTTCTTT. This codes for CASSTGQGVNTEAFF.

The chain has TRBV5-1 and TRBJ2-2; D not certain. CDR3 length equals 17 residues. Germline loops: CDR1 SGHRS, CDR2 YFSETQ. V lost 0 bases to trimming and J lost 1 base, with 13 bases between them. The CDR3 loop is CASSLAVVQLNTGELFF. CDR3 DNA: TGCGCCAGCAGCTTGGCCGTCGTGCAGTTGAACACCGGGGAGCTGTTTTTT.

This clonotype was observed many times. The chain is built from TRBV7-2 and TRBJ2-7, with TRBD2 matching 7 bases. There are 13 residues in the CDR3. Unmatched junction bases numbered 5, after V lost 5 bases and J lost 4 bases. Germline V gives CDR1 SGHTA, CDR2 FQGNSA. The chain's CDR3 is CASSLLGGYEQYF. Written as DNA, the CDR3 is TGTGCCAGCAGCCTCCTCGGGGGGTACGAGCAGTACTTC. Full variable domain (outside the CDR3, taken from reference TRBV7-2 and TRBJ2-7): GAGVSQSPSNKVTEKGKDVELRCDPISGHTALYWYRQSLGQGLEFLIYFQGNSAPDKSGLPSDRFSAERTGGSVSTLTIQRTQQEDSAVYLCASSLLGGYEQYFGPGTRLTVT.

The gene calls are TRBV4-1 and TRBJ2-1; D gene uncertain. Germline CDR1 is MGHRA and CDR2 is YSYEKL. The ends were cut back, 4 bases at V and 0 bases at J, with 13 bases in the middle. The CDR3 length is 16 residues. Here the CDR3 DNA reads TGCGCCAGCAGCCGCCCCCCGCCCCTCTCCTACAATGAGCAGTTCTTC. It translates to CASSRPPPLSYNEQFF.

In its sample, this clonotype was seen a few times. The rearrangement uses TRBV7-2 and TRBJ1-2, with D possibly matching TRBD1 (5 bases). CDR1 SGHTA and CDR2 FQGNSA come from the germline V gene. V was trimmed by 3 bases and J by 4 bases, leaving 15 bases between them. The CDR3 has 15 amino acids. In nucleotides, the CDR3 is TGTGCCAGCAGCTTTGGGGCGAGGGGTGGCTATGGCTACACCTTC. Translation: CASSFGARGGYGYTF.

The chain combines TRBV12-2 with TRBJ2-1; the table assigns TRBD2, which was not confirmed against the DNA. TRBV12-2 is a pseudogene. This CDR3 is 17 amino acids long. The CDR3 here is CASRLAPLAPRWNEQFF. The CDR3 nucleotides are TGTGCAAGTCGCTTAGCCCCGCTAGCCCCCCGATGGAATGAGCAGTTCTTC.

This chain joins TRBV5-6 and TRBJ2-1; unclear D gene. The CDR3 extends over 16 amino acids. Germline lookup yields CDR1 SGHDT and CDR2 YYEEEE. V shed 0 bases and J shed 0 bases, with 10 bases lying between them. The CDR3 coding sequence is TGTGCCAGCAGCTTGGGTGTCTTGAGCTCCTACAATGAGCAGTTCTTC. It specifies CASSLGVLSSYNEQFF.

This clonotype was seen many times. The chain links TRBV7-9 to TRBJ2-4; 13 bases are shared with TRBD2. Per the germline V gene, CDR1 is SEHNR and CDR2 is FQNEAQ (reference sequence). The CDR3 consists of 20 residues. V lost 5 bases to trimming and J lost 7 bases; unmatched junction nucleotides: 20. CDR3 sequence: CASSPDPGLAGFSTLNIQYF. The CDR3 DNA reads TGTGCCAGCAGCCCTGACCCGGGACTAGCGGGGTTTTCCACTCTCAACATTCAGTACTTC.

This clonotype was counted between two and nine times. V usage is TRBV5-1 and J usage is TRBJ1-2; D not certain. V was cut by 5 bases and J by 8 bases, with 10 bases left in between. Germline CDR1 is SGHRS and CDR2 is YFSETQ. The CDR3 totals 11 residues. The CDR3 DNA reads TGCGCCAGCAGAAACAAAGAGGGCTACACCTTC. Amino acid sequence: CASRNKEGYTF.

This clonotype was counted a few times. CDR3 region: CASGFGTGGSQPQHF. CDR3 bases: TGTGCTAGTGGTTTCGGGACAGGGGGTAGTCAGCCCCAGCATTTT. This chain uses TRBV12-5 with TRBJ1-5; 11 bases are a match to TRBD1. The CDR3 is made up of 15 amino acids. Looked up from germline, CDR1 is LGHNT and CDR2 is FRNRAP. V lost 3 bases to trimming and J lost 6 bases; unmatched junction nucleotides: 4.

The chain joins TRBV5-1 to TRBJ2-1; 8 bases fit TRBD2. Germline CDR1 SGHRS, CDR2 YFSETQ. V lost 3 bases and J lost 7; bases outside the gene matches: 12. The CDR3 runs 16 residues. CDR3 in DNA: TGCGCCAGCAGCTCCTGGACTAGCAGTCACGCTAATGAGCAGTTCTTC. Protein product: CASSSWTSSHANEQFF. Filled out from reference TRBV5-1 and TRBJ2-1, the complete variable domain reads KAGVTQTPRYLIKTRGQQVTLSCSPISGHRSVSWYQQTPGQGLQFLFEYFSETQRNKGNFPGRFSGRQFSNSRSEMNVSTLELGDSALYLCASSSWTSSHANEQFFGPGTRLTVL.

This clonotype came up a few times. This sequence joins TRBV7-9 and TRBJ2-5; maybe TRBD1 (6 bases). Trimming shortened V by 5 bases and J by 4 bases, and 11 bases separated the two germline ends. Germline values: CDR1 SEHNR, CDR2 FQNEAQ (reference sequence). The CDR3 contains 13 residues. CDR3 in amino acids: CASSRTVIETQYF. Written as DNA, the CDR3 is TGTGCCAGCAGCCGGACAGTAATAGAGACCCAGTACTTC.

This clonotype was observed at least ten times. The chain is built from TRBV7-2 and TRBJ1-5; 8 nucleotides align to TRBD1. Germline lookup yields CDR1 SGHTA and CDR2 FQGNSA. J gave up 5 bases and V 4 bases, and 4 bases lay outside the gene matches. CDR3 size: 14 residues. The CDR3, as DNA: TGTGCCAGCAGCTATATGACAGGGGATCAGCCCCAGCATTTT. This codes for CASSYMTGDQPQHF.

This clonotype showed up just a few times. The chain's CDR3 is CASRRGVTEAFF. CDR3 bases: TGTGCCAGCCGACGGGGTGTGACTGAAGCTTTCTTT. The genes are TRBV27 and TRBJ1-1; D ambiguous. The germline V and J ends were trimmed by 8 bases and 5 bases, with 12 bases remaining between them. The CDR3 has 12 amino acids. The germline gives CDR1 MNHEY, CDR2 SMNVEV (reference sequence).

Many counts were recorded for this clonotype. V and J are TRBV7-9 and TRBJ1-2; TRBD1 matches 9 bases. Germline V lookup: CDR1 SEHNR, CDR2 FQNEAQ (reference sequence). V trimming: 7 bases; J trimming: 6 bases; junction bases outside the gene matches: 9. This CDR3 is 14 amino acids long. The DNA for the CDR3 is TGTGCCAGCACGCCGGGACAGGGTTATGATGGCTACACCTTC. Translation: CASTPGQGYDGYTF.

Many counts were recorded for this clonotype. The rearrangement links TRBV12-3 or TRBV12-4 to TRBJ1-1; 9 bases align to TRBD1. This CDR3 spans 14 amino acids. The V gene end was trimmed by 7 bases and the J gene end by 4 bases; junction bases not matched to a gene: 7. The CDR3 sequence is CASTRTGEGTEAFF. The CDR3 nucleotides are TGTGCCAGCACCAGGACAGGGGAGGGCACTGAAGCTTTCTTT.

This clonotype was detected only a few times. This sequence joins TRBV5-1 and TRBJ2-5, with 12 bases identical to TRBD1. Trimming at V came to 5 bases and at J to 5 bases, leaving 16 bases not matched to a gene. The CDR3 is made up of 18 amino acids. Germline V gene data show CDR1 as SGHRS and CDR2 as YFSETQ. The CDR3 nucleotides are TGCGCCAGCAGTTATGCTCCGGGACAGGGGGCGAATGCGGAGACCCAGTACTTC. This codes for CASSYAPGQGANAETQYF.

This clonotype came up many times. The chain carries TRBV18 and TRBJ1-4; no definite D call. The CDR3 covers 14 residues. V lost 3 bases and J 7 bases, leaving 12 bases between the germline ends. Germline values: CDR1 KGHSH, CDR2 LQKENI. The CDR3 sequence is CASSPSAGGEKLFF. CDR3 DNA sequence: TGTGCCAGCTCACCCTCAGCAGGAGGTGAAAAACTGTTTTTT.

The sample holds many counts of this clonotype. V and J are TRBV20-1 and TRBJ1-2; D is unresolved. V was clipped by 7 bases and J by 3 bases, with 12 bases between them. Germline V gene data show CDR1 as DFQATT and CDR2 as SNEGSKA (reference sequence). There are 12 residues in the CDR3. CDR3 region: CSVNRVHYGYTF. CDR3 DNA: TGCAGTGTTAACCGGGTCCACTATGGCTACACCTTC.

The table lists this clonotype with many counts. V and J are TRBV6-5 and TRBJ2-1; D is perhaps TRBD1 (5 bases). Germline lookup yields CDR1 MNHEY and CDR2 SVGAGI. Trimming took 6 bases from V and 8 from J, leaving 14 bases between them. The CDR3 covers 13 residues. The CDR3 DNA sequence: TGTGCCAGCAGAATGACCCTGGGGCATGAGCAGTTCTTC. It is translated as CASRMTLGHEQFF.

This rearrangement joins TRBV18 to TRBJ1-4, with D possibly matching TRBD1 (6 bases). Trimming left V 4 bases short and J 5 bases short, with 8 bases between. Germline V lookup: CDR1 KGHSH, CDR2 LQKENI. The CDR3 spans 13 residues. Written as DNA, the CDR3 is TGTGCCAGCTCACGGACAGACAATGAAAAACTGTTTTTT. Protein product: CASSRTDNEKLFF.

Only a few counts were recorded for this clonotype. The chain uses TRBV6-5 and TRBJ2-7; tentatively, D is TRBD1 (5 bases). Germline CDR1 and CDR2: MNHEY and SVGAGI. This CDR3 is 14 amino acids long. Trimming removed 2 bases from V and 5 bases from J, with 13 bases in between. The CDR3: CASSYRGRRDEQYF. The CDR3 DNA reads TGTGCCAGCAGTTACAGGGGCAGAAGGGACGAGCAGTACTTC.

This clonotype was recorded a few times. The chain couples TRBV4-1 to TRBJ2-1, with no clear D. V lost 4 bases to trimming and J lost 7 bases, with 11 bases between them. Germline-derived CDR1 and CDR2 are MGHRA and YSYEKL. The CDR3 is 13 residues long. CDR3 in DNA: TGCGCCAGCAGCCCCGTTGCGGCGAATGAGCAGTTCTTC. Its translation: CASSPVAANEQFF.

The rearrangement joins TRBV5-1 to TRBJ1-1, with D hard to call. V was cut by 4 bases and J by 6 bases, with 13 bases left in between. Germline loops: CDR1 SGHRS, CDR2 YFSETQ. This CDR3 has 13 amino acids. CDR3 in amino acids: CASSITVQAEAFF. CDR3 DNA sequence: TGCGCCAGCAGCATTACAGTGCAGGCTGAAGCTTTCTTT.

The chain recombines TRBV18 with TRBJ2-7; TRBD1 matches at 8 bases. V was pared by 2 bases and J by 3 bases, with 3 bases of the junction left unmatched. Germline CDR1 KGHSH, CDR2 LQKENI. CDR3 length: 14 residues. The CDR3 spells CASSPSDRVYEQYF. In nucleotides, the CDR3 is TGTGCCAGCTCACCATCGGACAGGGTCTACGAGCAGTACTTC.